Below are 29 T cell receptor beta chains sequenced from a single sample in a study of T cells of healthy individuals. TCRdb called the 5' RACE reads again in MiXCR, with one record for every CDR3 protein. The sample consists of 60,000 to 75,000 distinct CDR3 sequences, 15% to 20% of them appearing once. These receptor sequences come from a human donor in good health.

Notes on this clonotype: With a much larger clone just one base away, this may be a read error. The chain joins TRBV3-1 to TRBJ2-7; D ambiguous. Germline loops: CDR1 LGHDT, CDR2 YNNKEL (reference sequence). CDR3 length: 12 amino acids. The germline V and J ends were trimmed by 1 base and 4 bases, with 5 bases remaining between them. Here the CDR3 reads CASSQASYEQYF. As DNA, the CDR3 is TGTGCCAGCAGCCAAGCTAGTTACGAGCAGTACTTC.

This clonotype was recorded at least ten times. V is TRBV4-2 and J is TRBJ1-1; no clear D gene. Germline loops: CDR1 LGHNA, CDR2 YNFKEQ. This CDR3 has 16 amino acids. V lost 0 bases to trimming and J lost 1 base, with 12 bases between them. The CDR3 bases are TGTGCCAGCAGCCAAGATACCGGGGTACCGAACACTGAAGCTTTCTTT. Protein: CASSQDTGVPNTEAFF.

This clonotype was recorded at least ten times. This chain joins TRBV30 and TRBJ2-1; 8 positions match TRBD2. V was clipped by 4 bases and J by 4 bases; unmatched bases: 6. Germline-derived CDR1 and CDR2 are GTSNPN and SVGIG (reference sequence). The CDR3 runs to 14 residues. The CDR3 region is CAWNSGGRYNEQFF. The CDR3 DNA sequence: TGTGCCTGGAACAGCGGGGGACGTTACAATGAGCAGTTCTTC.

This clonotype was seen repeatedly, ten times or more. The chain joins TRBV4-2 to TRBJ1-1; the D gene is possibly TRBD1 (5 bases). V dropped 0 bases and J dropped 5 bases, with 7 bases sitting between them. Germline CDR1 is LGHNA and CDR2 is YNFKEQ. This CDR3 is 13 amino acids long. CDR3 loop: CASSQDWGTEAFF. The CDR3, as DNA: TGTGCCAGCAGCCAAGATTGGGGGACTGAAGCTTTCTTT.

This clonotype was found a few times. The V and J genes are TRBV29-1 and TRBJ1-1; the D is unclear. The V end lost 8 bases, the J end lost 3 bases, and 16 bases lay between the germline ends. The CDR3 sequence is 13 residues long. CDR1 is SQVTM, CDR2 ANQGSEA, per germline. CDR3 sequence reads: CSLKRVLDTEAFF. CDR3 DNA sequence: TGCAGCCTTAAAAGGGTATTGGACACTGAAGCTTTCTTT.

This clonotype came up many times. V is TRBV27 and J is TRBJ1-5; D call uncertain. The CDR3 runs to 13 residues. V was shortened by 4 bases and J by 7 bases, with 11 bases between the two germline ends. In germline, CDR1 is MNHEY, CDR2 SMNVEV (reference sequence). This chain's CDR3 is CASSSKGSQPQHF. In DNA form, the CDR3 reads TGTGCCAGCAGTTCTAAAGGCAGCCAGCCCCAGCATTTT.

This clonotype was seen many times. The gene calls are TRBV6-1 and TRBJ1-2, with D unclear. V shed 4 bases and J shed 3 bases, with 12 bases lying between them. CDR1 is MNHNS, CDR2 SASEGT, per germline. The CDR3 is 14 residues long. CDR3: CASSGKGTYYGYTF. The CDR3 DNA sequence: TGTGCCAGCAGTGGGAAGGGAACCTACTATGGCTACACCTTC.

The J gene is TRBJ1-2, the V gene TRBV27, with D unclear. The CDR3 consists of 11 residues. Germline V gene sequence: CDR1 MNHEY, CDR2 SMNVEV (reference sequence). V lost 6 bases and J 8 bases, leaving 10 bases between the germline ends. Here the CDR3 DNA reads TGTGCCAGCAGGCATTATATGGGCTACACCTTC. It codes for CASRHYMGYTF.

This clonotype occurred a few times. The chain is built from TRBV19 and TRBJ2-5; no clear D gene. Between the trimmed V and J ends, which lost 5 bases and 0 bases, there was a span of 10 bases. Looked up from germline, CDR1 is LNHDA and CDR2 is SQIVND (reference sequence). This CDR3 has 14 amino acids. The CDR3 here is CASSPLAHQETQYF. CDR3 nucleotide sequence: TGTGCCAGTAGTCCCCTGGCACACCAAGAGACCCAGTACTTC.

This clonotype has a handful of counts. The chain carries TRBV29-1 and TRBJ2-7; the D is unclear. CDR1 is SQVTM, CDR2 ANQGSEA, per germline. V lost 2 bases to trimming and J lost 6 bases, with 11 bases between them. CDR3 length: 12 amino acids. CDR3 nucleotide sequence: TGCAGCGTTGAAAGGGTCGTGGGCGAGCAGTACTTC. Its protein is CSVERVVGEQYF.

This clonotype was recorded a few times. V gene TRBV11-2 combines with J gene TRBJ2-5, with D tentatively TRBD1 or TRBD2 (5 bases each). Germline CDR1 is SGHAT and CDR2 is FQNNGV. CDR3 length: 15 amino acids. Trimming shortened V by 6 bases and J by 4 bases, and 18 bases separated the two germline ends. The CDR3 region is CASSRTGTLGETQYF. The CDR3 DNA follows: TGTGCCAGCAGTAGGACCGGGACCCTGGGAGAGACCCAGTACTTC.

The rearrangement joins TRBV27 to TRBJ2-1; the D gene is possibly TRBD2 (7 bases). Germline CDR1 is MNHEY and CDR2 is SMNVEV (reference sequence). The CDR3 covers 14 residues. The V and J ends lost 7 bases and 5 bases respectively, with 15 bases between them. The CDR3 nucleotides are TGTGCCAGCACAGGAGGGGGGGCTAACAATGAGCAGTTCTTC. Translated: CASTGGGANNEQFF.

This clonotype was seen ten or more times. The V gene is TRBV12-3 or TRBV12-4, the J gene TRBJ1-6; no clear D gene. The CDR3 contains 12 residues. Between the trimmed V and J ends, which lost 5 bases and 7 bases, there was a span of 6 bases. The CDR3 loop reads CASSDPNSPLHF. CDR3 DNA: TGTGCCAGCAGTGACCCAAATTCACCCCTCCACTTT.

Only a few counts were recorded for this clonotype. The chain carries TRBV27 and TRBJ1-5; TRBD1 matches at 8 bases. The CDR3 extends over 13 amino acids. Trimming took 6 bases from V and 9 from J; bases not matched to a gene: 7. CDR1 and CDR2 (germline): MNHEY, SMNVEV (reference sequence). In nucleotides, the CDR3 is TGTGCCAGCAGCCCGGGACAGGCTCTGCCCCAGCATTTT. This sequence encodes CASSPGQALPQHF.

This clonotype was detected only a few times. The chain uses TRBV7-6 and TRBJ2-7; D may be TRBD2 (5 bases). Germline-derived CDR1 and CDR2 are SGHVS and FNYEAQ. This CDR3 is built from 14 residues. V lost 1 base to trimming and J lost 3 bases, with 10 bases between them. The CDR3 bases are TGTGCCAGCAGCTTAGGTCCGAGGGACTACGAGCAGTACTTC. Amino acids: CASSLGPRDYEQYF.

This clonotype was seen many times. Mismatch with germline at one junction end may stem from a read error. V gene TRBV7-2 combines with J gene TRBJ2-1, with a possible D match to TRBD2 (6 bases). This CDR3 region has 15 residues. The germline V gene has CDR1 SGHTA and CDR2 FQGNSA. CDR3 in DNA: TGTGCCAGCAGCCTAGCGCTGAGCTCCTACAATGAGCAGTTCTTC. Translating it yields CASSLALSSYNEQFF.

This clonotype was counted ten times or more. The chain links TRBV28 to TRBJ2-5; the D gene is possibly TRBD2 (6 bases). The CDR3 consists of 17 residues. Between the trimmed V and J ends, which lost 5 bases and 5 bases, there was a span of 24 bases. Germline CDR1 and CDR2: MDHEN and SYDVKM. The CDR3 nucleotides read TGTGCCAGCAGTCCCAGAGGAGGGCGTGGTGGGGTCGAGACCCAGTACTTC. Its translation is CASSPRGGRGGVETQYF. The full variable domain, rest sourced from reference TRBV28 and TRBJ2-5, is DVKVTQSSRYLVKRTGEKVFLECVQDMDHENMFWYRQDPGLGLRLIYFSYDVKMKEKGDIPEGYSVSREKKERFSLILESASTNQTSMYLCASSPRGGRGGVETQYFGPGTRLLVL.

The V call is TRBV27, the J call TRBJ1-5; 12 bases are a match to TRBD1. V trimming: 6 bases; J trimming: 6 bases; junction bases outside the gene matches: 0. There are 13 residues in the CDR3. In germline, CDR1 is MNHEY, CDR2 SMNVEV (reference sequence). Written as DNA, the CDR3 is TGTGCCAGCAGGGGACAGGGGGCTCAGCCCCAGCATTTT. Its translation is CASRGQGAQPQHF.

J is TRBJ2-3 and V is TRBV30; D could derive from TRBD1 or TRBD2 (6 bases each). Trimming removed 3 bases at V and 1 base at J, with 26 bases between. In germline, CDR1 is GTSNPN, CDR2 SVGIG (reference sequence). The CDR3 loop spans 19 amino acids. The DNA of the CDR3 is TGTGCCTGGAGCCCACTACAGGGAGGACTGGTGAGTGGCACAGATACGCAGTATTTT. As protein: CAWSPLQGGLVSGTDTQYF. Full variable domain (rest looked up from reference TRBV30 and TRBJ2-3): SQTIHQWPATLVQPVGSPLSLECTVEGTSNPNLYWYRQAAGRGLQLLFYSVGIGQISSEVPQNLSASRPQDRQFILSSKKLLLSDSGFYLCAWSPLQGGLVSGTDTQYFGPGTRLTVL.

The V and J genes are TRBV10-3 and TRBJ2-2, with D maybe TRBD1 (6 bases). CDR1 is ENHRY and CDR2 is SYGVKD in the germline V gene. The V end was cut by 2 bases, the J end by 3 bases, with 10 bases between. The CDR3 consists of 15 residues. CDR3 protein: CAISESHRDTGELFF. CDR3 DNA sequence: TGTGCCATCAGTGAGAGCCACAGGGACACCGGGGAGCTGTTTTTT.

A note on this clonotype: This could be a read error, since a much larger clone is one nucleotide away. V is TRBV3-1 and J is TRBJ2-4; D remains unclear. The CDR3 contains 12 residues. In germline, CDR1 is LGHDT, CDR2 YNNKEL (reference sequence). The chain's CDR3 is CARSQIKNIQYF. The CDR3 DNA reads as TGTGCCAGGAGCCAAATCAAAAACATTCAGTACTTC.

This clonotype appeared many times. This rearrangement joins TRBV7-9 to TRBJ2-3; 7 bases align to TRBD1. The CDR3 sequence is 16 residues long. V shed 4 bases and J 0 bases; nucleotides not matched to a gene: 7. Germline CDR1 is SEHNR and CDR2 is FQNEAQ (reference sequence). CDR3 nucleotides: TGTGCCAGCAGCTCGACAGGGACCACTAGCACAGATACGCAGTATTTT. Translating it yields CASSSTGTTSTDTQYF.

This clonotype was observed many times. This chain joins TRBV29-1 and TRBJ2-5, with 8 bases aligning to TRBD1. The CDR3 is 14 residues long. Unmatched junction bases numbered 8, after V lost 3 bases and J lost 5 bases. Germline loops: CDR1 SQVTM, CDR2 ANQGSEA. The CDR3 DNA reads TGCAGCGTTGAGCCGGGACAGGCTTTTGAGACCCAGTACTTC. This gives the protein CSVEPGQAFETQYF.

There are many counts of this clonotype. This chain links TRBV7-6 with TRBJ2-5; D uncertain. Trimming stripped 1 base from V and 0 bases from J, with 9 bases between. The CDR3 extends over 15 amino acids. Germline CDR1 SGHVS, CDR2 FNYEAQ. CDR3 sequence reads: CASSLGIMYQETQYF. DNA of the CDR3: TGTGCCAGCAGCTTAGGTATTATGTACCAAGAGACCCAGTACTTC.

There are many counts of this clonotype. The J gene is TRBJ1-5, the V gene TRBV11-2, with TRBD1 as a possible D gene (6 bases). Per germline, CDR1 SGHAT and CDR2 FQNNGV. Trimming took 1 base from V and 0 from J, leaving 13 bases between them. CDR3 length: 17 amino acids. The CDR3 reads CASSLGAGGLSNQPQHF. CDR3 coding DNA: TGTGCCAGCAGCTTAGGGGCCGGGGGCCTTAGCAATCAGCCCCAGCATTTT.

This clonotype was found many times. V and J are TRBV18 and TRBJ2-7; no firm D call. Germline V CDR1 and CDR2: KGHSH, LQKENI. Trimming removed 3 bases at V and 4 bases at J, with 13 bases between. The CDR3 is 14 residues long. The CDR3 spells CASSPIQTPYEQYF. In nucleotides, the CDR3 is TGTGCCAGCTCACCTATCCAGACTCCTTACGAGCAGTACTTC.

This clonotype was found a few times. The chain is built from TRBV20-1 and TRBJ2-5, with 8 bases aligning to TRBD1. This CDR3 region has 13 residues. Germline V gives CDR1 DFQATT, CDR2 SNEGSKA (reference sequence). The V segment lost 1 base and the J segment 4 bases; nucleotides outside the gene matches: 2. The CDR3 sequence is CSARGQGLETQYF. DNA of the CDR3: TGCAGTGCTAGAGGACAGGGGCTAGAGACCCAGTACTTC.

A remark on this clonotype: This may stem from a read error, because a much larger clone lies one nucleotide away. The chain is built from TRBV7-3 and TRBJ2-7; TRBD1 agrees at 10 bases. Germline trimming cut 3 bases from V and 7 bases from J; bases unmatched to any gene: 9. Germline V gives CDR1 SGHTA, CDR2 FQGTGA. The CDR3 contains 15 residues. The CDR3 loop is CASSLGQGSKWEQYF. CDR3 DNA sequence: TGTGCCAGCAGCTTGGGACAGGGGTCTAAGTGGGAGCAGTACTTC.

This clonotype was observed many times. The CDR3 DNA reads TGTGCCAGCAACCTAGCGTTCTACAATGAGCAGTTCTTC. It specifies CASNLAFYNEQFF. This rearrangement joins TRBV6-2 or TRBV6-3 to TRBJ2-1; the D gene is possibly TRBD2 (6 bases). The V gene's germline CDR1 is MNHEY and CDR2 SVGEGT. V was shortened by 7 bases and J by 3 bases, with 10 bases between the two germline ends. The CDR3 has 13 amino acids.